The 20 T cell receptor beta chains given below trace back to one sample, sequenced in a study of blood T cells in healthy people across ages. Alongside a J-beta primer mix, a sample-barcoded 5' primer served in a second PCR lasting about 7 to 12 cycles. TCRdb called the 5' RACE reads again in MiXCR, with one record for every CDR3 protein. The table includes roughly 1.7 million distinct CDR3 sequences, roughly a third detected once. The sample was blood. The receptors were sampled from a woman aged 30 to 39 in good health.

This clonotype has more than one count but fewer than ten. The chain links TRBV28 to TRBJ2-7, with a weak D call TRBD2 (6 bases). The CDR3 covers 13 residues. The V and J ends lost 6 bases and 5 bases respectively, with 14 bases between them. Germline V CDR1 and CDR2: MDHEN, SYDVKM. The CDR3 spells CASSRLAINEQYF. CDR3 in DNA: TGTGCCAGCAGCAGGCTAGCGATAAACGAGCAGTACTTC.

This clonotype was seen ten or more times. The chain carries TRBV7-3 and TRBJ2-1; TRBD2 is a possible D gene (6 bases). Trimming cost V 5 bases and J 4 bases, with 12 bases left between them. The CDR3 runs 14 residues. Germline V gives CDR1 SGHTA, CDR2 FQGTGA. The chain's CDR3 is CASSPRGLYNEQFF. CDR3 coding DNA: TGTGCCAGCAGCCCGAGGGGACTGTACAATGAGCAGTTCTTC.

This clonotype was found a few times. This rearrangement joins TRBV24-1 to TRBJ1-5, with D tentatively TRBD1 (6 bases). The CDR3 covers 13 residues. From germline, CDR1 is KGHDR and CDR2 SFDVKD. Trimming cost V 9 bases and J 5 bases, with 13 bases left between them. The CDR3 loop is CATQGPGDQPQHF. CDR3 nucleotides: TGTGCCACCCAGGGCCCAGGGGATCAGCCCCAGCATTTT.

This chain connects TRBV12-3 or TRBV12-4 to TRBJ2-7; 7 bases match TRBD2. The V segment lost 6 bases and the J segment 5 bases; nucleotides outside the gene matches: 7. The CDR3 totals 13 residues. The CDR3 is CASSGLGKDEQYF. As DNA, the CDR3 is TGTGCCAGCAGCGGACTAGGAAAGGACGAGCAGTACTTC.

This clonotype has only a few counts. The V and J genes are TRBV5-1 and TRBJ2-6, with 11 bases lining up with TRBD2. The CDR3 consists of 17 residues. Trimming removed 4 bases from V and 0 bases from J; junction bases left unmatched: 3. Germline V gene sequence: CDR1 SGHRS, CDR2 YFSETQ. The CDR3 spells CASSHGLAGSGANVLTF. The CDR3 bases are TGCGCCAGCAGCCATGGACTAGCGGGCTCTGGGGCCAACGTCCTGACTTTC.

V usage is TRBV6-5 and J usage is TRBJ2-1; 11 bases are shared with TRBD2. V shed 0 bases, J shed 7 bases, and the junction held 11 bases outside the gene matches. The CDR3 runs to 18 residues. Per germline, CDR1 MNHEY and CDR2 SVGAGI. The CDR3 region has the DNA TGTGCCAGCAGTTACTCGAGACCCCCTAGCGGGGGGCGGAATGAGCAGTTCTTC. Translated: CASSYSRPPSGGRNEQFF.

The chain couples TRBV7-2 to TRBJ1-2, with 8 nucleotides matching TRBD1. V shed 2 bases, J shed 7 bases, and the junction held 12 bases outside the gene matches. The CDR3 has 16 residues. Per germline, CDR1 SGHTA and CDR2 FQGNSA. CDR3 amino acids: CASSLSVGQGGFGYTF. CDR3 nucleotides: TGTGCCAGCAGCTTAAGCGTCGGACAGGGAGGATTTGGCTACACCTTC.

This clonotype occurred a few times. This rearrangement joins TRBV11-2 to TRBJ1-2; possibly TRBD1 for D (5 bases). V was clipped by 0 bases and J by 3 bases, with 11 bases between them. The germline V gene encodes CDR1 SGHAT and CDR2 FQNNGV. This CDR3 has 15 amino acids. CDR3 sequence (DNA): TGTGCCAGCAGCTTAGAGGGACGGCGGTACTATGGCTACACCTTC. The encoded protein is CASSLEGRRYYGYTF.

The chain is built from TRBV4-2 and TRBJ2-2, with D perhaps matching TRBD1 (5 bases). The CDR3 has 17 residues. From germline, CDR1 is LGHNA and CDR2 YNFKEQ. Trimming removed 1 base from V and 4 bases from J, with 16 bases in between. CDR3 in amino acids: CASSQARQGPRTGELFF. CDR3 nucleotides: TGTGCCAGCAGCCAAGCCCGGCAGGGCCCGCGCACCGGGGAGCTGTTTTTT.

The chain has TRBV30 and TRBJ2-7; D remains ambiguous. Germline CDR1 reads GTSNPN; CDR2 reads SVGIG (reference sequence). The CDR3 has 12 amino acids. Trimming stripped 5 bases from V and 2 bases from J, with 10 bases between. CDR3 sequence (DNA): TGTGCCTGGGCCGGGCTTACCTACGAGCAGTACTTC. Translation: CAWAGLTYEQYF.

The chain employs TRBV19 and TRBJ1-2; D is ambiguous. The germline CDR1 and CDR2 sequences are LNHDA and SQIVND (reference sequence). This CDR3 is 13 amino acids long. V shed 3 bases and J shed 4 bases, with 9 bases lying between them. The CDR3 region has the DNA TGTGCCAGTAGTATGTGGGTTGCCTATGGCTACACCTTC. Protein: CASSMWVAYGYTF. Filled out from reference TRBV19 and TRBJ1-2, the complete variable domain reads DGGITQSPKYLFRKEGQNVTLSCEQNLNHDAMYWYRQDPGQGLRLIYYSQIVNDFQKGDIAEGYSVSREKKESFPLTVTSAQKNPTAFYLCASSMWVAYGYTFGSGTRLTVV.

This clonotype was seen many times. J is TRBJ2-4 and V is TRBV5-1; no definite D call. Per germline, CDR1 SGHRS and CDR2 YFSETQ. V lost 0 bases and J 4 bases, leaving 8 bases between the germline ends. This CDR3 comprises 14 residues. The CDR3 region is CASSLDAGKNIQYF. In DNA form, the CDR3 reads TGCGCCAGCAGCTTGGATGCCGGTAAAAACATTCAGTACTTC.

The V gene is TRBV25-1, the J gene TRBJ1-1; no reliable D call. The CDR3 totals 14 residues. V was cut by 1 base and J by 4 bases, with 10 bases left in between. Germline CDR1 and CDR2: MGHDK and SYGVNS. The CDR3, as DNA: TGTGCCAGCAGTGAATTAGGGTATGGCACTGAAGCTTTCTTT. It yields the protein CASSELGYGTEAFF.

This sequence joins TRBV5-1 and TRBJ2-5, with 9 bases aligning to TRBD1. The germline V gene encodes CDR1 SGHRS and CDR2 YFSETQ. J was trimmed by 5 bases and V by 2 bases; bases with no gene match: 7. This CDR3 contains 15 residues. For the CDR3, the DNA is TGCGCCAGCAGCTTCTCACAGGGGGCTAGCGAGACCCAGTACTTC. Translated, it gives CASSFSQGASETQYF. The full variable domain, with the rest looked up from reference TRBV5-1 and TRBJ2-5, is KAGVTQTPRYLIKTRGQQVTLSCSPISGHRSVSWYQQTPGQGLQFLFEYFSETQRNKGNFPGRFSGRQFSNSRSEMNVSTLELGDSALYLCASSFSQGASETQYFGPGTRLLVL.

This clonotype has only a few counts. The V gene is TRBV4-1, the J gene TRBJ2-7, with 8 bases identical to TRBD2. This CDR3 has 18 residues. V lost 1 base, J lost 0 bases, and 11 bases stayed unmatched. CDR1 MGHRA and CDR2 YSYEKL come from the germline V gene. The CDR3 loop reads CASSQVPGGPPISYEQYF. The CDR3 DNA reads TGCGCCAGCAGCCAAGTTCCGGGAGGGCCTCCTATCTCCTACGAGCAGTACTTC.

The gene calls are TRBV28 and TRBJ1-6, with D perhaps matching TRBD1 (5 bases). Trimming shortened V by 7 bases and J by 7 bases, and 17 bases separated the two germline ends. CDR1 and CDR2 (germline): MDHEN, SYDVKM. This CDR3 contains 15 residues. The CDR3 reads CASNDGTLQNSPLHF. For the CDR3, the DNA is TGTGCCAGCAACGATGGGACCTTACAGAATTCACCCCTCCACTTT.

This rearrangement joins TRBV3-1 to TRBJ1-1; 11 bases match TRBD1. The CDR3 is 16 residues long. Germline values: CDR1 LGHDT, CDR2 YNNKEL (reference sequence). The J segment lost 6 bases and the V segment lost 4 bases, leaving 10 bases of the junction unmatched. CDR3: CASSPSGQGAFAEAFF. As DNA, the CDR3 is TGTGCCAGCAGCCCATCCGGACAGGGGGCGTTCGCTGAAGCTTTCTTT.

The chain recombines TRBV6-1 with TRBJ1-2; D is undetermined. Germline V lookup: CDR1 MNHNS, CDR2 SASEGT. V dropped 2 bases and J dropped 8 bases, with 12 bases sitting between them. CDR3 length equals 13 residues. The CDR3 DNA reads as TGTGCCAGCAGTGAAACTAGAGTGTACGGCTACACCTTC. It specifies CASSETRVYGYTF.

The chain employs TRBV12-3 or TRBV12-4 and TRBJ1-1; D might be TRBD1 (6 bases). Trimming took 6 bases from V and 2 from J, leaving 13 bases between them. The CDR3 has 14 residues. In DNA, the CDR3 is TGTGCCAGCAGCCAACGGGACACCAACACTGAAGCTTTCTTT. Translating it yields CASSQRDTNTEAFF.

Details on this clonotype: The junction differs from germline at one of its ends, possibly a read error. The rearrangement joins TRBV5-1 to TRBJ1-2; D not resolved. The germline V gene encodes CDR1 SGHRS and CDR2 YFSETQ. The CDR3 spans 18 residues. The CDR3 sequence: CASSLGILGGVSNYGHTF. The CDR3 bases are TGCGCCAGCAGCTTAGGCATATTGGGCGGCGTTTCTAACTATGGCCACACCTTC.